The 24 T cell receptor beta chains given below trace back to one sample, sequenced in a study of shared clonotypes between healthy human individuals. Profiling relied on immunoSEQ multiplex PCR, and the TCRdb table lists in-frame clones only, not all of them. The data hold some 2.1 million clones, with around 93% observed a single time. CD8 cells regarded as naive lacked CD45RO, were positively chosen for CCR7, and omitted terminally differentiated effector memory CD45RA+ cells. Sample: naive CD8+ T cells from PBMCs. The origin of the receptors is a man aged 18 to 35 in good health. Some clones in this sample may be carry-over from other donors' samples.

V and J are TRBV4-2 and TRBJ1-1; no definite D call. Germline CDR1 is LGHNA and CDR2 is YNFKEQ. Between the trimmed V and J ends, which lost 6 bases and 7 bases, there was a span of 12 bases. The CDR3 extends over 12 amino acids. CDR3 region: CASRTELGEAFF. DNA of the CDR3: TGTGCCAGCAGAACCGAATTGGGTGAAGCTTTCTTT.

The chain links TRBV27 to TRBJ1-5; D unclear. The germline V gene encodes CDR1 MNHEY and CDR2 SMNVEV (reference sequence). CDR3 length: 16 amino acids. V lost 1 base and J 7 bases, leaving 17 bases between the germline ends. The CDR3 DNA is TGTGCCAGCAGTTTATTTTGGGTCCCAGGCCCCCAGCCCCAGCATTTT. Translated: CASSLFWVPGPQPQHF.

The chain employs TRBV27 and TRBJ2-7; no clear D gene. V dropped 6 bases and J dropped 2 bases, with 26 bases sitting between them. The length of the CDR3 is 18 residues. Germline V gene sequence: CDR1 MNHEY, CDR2 SMNVEV (reference sequence). The CDR3 protein is CASSPFKGLLRGPYEQYF. In DNA, the CDR3 is TGTGCCAGCAGCCCCTTTAAGGGCCTACTCCGAGGCCCCTACGAGCAGTACTTC.

In the case of this clone: Distinct nucleotide sequences in the sample also encode this CDR3. The V gene is TRBV10-3, the J gene TRBJ1-5, with D maybe TRBD1 (5 bases). Germline CDR1 reads ENHRY; CDR2 reads SYGVKD. The CDR3 totals 15 residues. V was pared by 2 bases and J by 5 bases, with 13 bases between. CDR3 sequence reads: CAISETGRVYQPQHF. CDR3 in DNA: TGTGCCATCAGTGAGACAGGACGAGTATATCAGCCCCAGCATTTT.

The V call is TRBV9, the J call TRBJ2-1; 7 bases are a match to TRBD1. V lost 3 bases, J lost 9 bases, and 12 bases stayed unmatched. The CDR3 extends over 15 amino acids. Germline V gene sequence: CDR1 SGDLS, CDR2 YYNGEE. The CDR3 DNA is TGTGCCAGCAGCGAAGGCCGAAGGGGGCTACTTGAGCAGTTCTTC. Translation gives CASSEGRRGLLEQFF.

The V and J genes are TRBV27 and TRBJ2-7, with 9 bases fitting TRBD1. V shed 8 bases and J 5 bases; nucleotides not matched to a gene: 16. CDR3 length equals 16 residues. Germline CDR1 MNHEY, CDR2 SMNVEV (reference sequence). The CDR3 DNA follows: TGTGCCAGCTCAAAACCACCCGGACAGGGGAGCCACGAGCAGTACTTC. Translating gives CASSKPPGQGSHEQYF.

The CDR3 nucleotides are TGTGCCAGCATAATCAGGGACAATAGCAATCAGCCCCAGCATTTT. Its protein product is CASIIRDNSNQPQHF. The V call is TRBV6-1, the J call TRBJ1-5; D may be TRBD1 (6 bases). Germline-derived CDR1 and CDR2 are MNHNS and SASEGT. Trimming removed 7 bases at V and 0 bases at J, with 13 bases between. This CDR3 has 15 residues.

The CDR3 sequence is CASSRDRERYGYTF. In DNA form, the CDR3 reads TGTGCCAGCAGCCGAGACAGGGAGCGGTATGGCTACACCTTC. This chain connects TRBV7-9 to TRBJ1-2, with TRBD1 identical over 7 bases. CDR3 length: 14 amino acids. Per germline, CDR1 SEHNR and CDR2 FQNEAQ (reference sequence). Germline trimming cut 5 bases from V and 5 bases from J; bases unmatched to any gene: 8.

The chain is built from TRBV4-3 and TRBJ1-2; D is perhaps TRBD1 (6 bases). Germline-derived CDR1 and CDR2 are LGHNA and YSLEER. Trimming took off 3 bases at V and 7 bases at J, with 9 bases between the two ends. This CDR3 contains 12 residues. DNA for the CDR3: TGCGCCAGCAGCCAGGGGGCAGGTGGCTACACCTTC. Residues: CASSQGAGGYTF.

This chain uses TRBV29-1 with TRBJ1-2; a weak D match, TRBD1 (6 bases). With 5 bases removed from V and 6 bases from J, the gap between germline ends came to 10 bases. CDR1 SQVTM and CDR2 ANQGSEA come from the germline V gene. The CDR3 spans 11 residues. CDR3 in amino acids: CSVRDNNGYTF. CDR3 DNA: TGCAGCGTTAGGGACAACAATGGCTACACCTTC.

The chain recombines TRBV15 with TRBJ2-2, with unresolved D. Per germline, CDR1 LNHNV and CDR2 YYDKDF (reference sequence). The CDR3 loop spans 12 amino acids. Trimming took off 4 bases at V and 12 bases at J, with 12 bases between the two ends. The CDR3 here is CATSTNDPKLFF. The CDR3 DNA reads TGTGCCACCAGCACTAACGACCCTAAGCTGTTTTTT.

The chain is built from TRBV5-8 and TRBJ2-7; the D is unclear. CDR3 length equals 13 residues. Trimming cost V 4 bases and J 1 base, with 9 bases left between them. Germline V CDR1 and CDR2: SGHTS, YDEGEE. CDR3 DNA sequence: TGTGCCAGCAGCCCCGACACGTCCTACGAGCAGTACTTC. This translates into CASSPDTSYEQYF.

The table lists this clone with a few counts. Within the sample, other DNA sequences also encode this same CDR3. The chain carries TRBV29-1 and TRBJ1-1, with D possibly TRBD1 on 6 matching bases. This CDR3 has 12 residues. The germline gives CDR1 SQVTM, CDR2 ANQGSEA. V lost 6 bases and J 3 bases, leaving 11 bases between the germline ends. CDR3 in DNA: TGCAGCGTCAGGGGAGGGGACACTGAAGCTTTCTTT. This sequence encodes CSVRGGDTEAFF.

The chain links TRBV19 to TRBJ1-5; no clear D gene. Trimming took 3 bases from V and 6 from J, leaving 15 bases between them. The CDR3 loop spans 15 amino acids. The germline gives CDR1 LNHDA, CDR2 SQIVND (reference sequence). CDR3 DNA sequence: TGTGCCAGTAGTATTGTGGGCTCTGGGTCTCAGCCCCAGCATTTT. It codes for CASSIVGSGSQPQHF.

The DNA for the CDR3 is TGTGCCAGCAGCCAAGAAGGGTTTCCCTACGAGCAGTACTTC. Its translation is CASSQEGFPYEQYF. This sequence joins TRBV4-2 and TRBJ2-7; unclear D gene. This CDR3 contains 14 residues. CDR1 LGHNA and CDR2 YNFKEQ come from the germline V gene. Trimming cost V 0 bases and J 2 bases, with 8 bases left between them.

V gene TRBV27 combines with J gene TRBJ1-2; tentative D call: TRBD1 (5 bases). The CDR3 runs 16 residues. Germline CDR1 is MNHEY and CDR2 is SMNVEV (reference sequence). V was clipped by 5 bases and J by 2 bases, with 18 bases between them. CDR3 DNA sequence: TGTGCCAGCAGTCCCTGGGGAGACAGCCTGAACTATGGCTACACCTTC. Its protein is CASSPWGDSLNYGYTF.

This clone was recorded only once. This chain links TRBV6-1 with TRBJ2-2; a weak D match, TRBD2 (6 bases). CDR1 and CDR2 from the germline V gene are MNHNS and SASEGT. This CDR3 spans 15 amino acids. The V gene lost 7 bases and the J gene lost 1 base, with 13 bases spanning the gap. CDR3 nucleotides: TGTGCCAGCATAATGGCGGGATGGAACACCGGGGAGCTGTTTTTT. This sequence encodes CASIMAGWNTGELFF.

This clone has just one count. This sequence joins TRBV11-2 and TRBJ2-1, with 10 bases aligning to TRBD2. The V gene end was trimmed by 4 bases and the J gene end by 5 bases; junction bases not matched to a gene: 5. The germline CDR1 and CDR2 sequences are SGHAT and FQNNGV. The CDR3 is 15 residues long. CDR3 DNA: TGTGCCAGCAGCTCTAGCGGGAGTCGGAACAATGAGCAGTTCTTC. This codes for CASSSSGSRNNEQFF.

This clone has just one count. The chain links TRBV4-2 to TRBJ2-1; TRBD2 matches at 7 bases. The CDR3 runs 15 residues. Germline trimming cut 3 bases from V and 8 bases from J; bases unmatched to any gene: 10. In germline, CDR1 is LGHNA, CDR2 YNFKEQ. CDR3 loop: CASSHPGLGGDEQFF. In nucleotides, the CDR3 is TGTGCCAGCAGCCACCCCGGACTAGGCGGCGATGAGCAGTTCTTC.

The gene calls are TRBV7-2 and TRBJ1-2, with unresolved D. Trimming stripped 5 bases from V and 1 base from J, with 8 bases between. The V gene's germline CDR1 is SGHTA and CDR2 FQGNSA. CDR3 length: 13 amino acids. The CDR3 region has the DNA TGTGCCAGCAGCCTCAGGTTTAACTATGGCTACACCTTC. Its protein product is CASSLRFNYGYTF.

V gene TRBV27 combines with J gene TRBJ1-5; TRBD1 might be the D (6 bases). This CDR3 comprises 14 residues. V was clipped by 8 bases and J by 2 bases, with 13 bases between them. Germline assignment: CDR1 MNHEY and CDR2 SMNVEV (reference sequence). CDR3 sequence: CASRTGMGNQPQHF. In DNA form, the CDR3 reads TGTGCCAGCCGTACAGGGATGGGCAATCAGCCCCAGCATTTT.

The V and J genes are TRBV4-1 and TRBJ1-2; D possibly corresponds to TRBD1 (5 bases). The CDR3 extends over 15 amino acids. Per germline, CDR1 MGHRA and CDR2 YSYEKL. V was trimmed by 3 bases and J by 4 bases, leaving 15 bases between them. In DNA form, the CDR3 reads TGCGCCAGCAGCCAGCAAGGGACGGCGTTCTATGGCTACACCTTC. Its translation: CASSQQGTAFYGYTF.

A word on this clone: The junction and the germline gene differ at one end; a read error may be behind it. The rearrangement links TRBV29-1 to TRBJ1-1; D uncertain. Germline V gene lookup returns CDR1 SQVTM and CDR2 ANQGSEA. The CDR3 consists of 11 residues. The CDR3 sequence: CTTGIYTEAFF. For the CDR3, the DNA is TGCACCACGGGGATTTACACGGAAGCTTTCTTT.

The chain has TRBV19 and TRBJ2-7; TRBD2 agrees at 11 bases. With 3 bases clipped from V and 1 base from J, the junction kept 5 bases outside the gene matches. CDR1 and CDR2 from the germline V gene are LNHDA and SQIVND (reference sequence). The CDR3 is 16 residues long. CDR3 sequence reads: CASSIRGLAASYEQYF. DNA for the CDR3: TGTGCCAGTAGTATTCGGGGACTAGCGGCTTCCTACGAGCAGTACTTC.